These T cell receptor beta chains were read from a single sample in a study of identical twins. TCRdb reanalysed the 5' RACE reads using MiXCR and keeps one entry per CDR3 protein. The sample lists about 520,000 distinct CDR3 sequences; less than 25% were seen once. A further study also used this sample, focusing on T cells expressing NK-cell markers.

Sequenced material: CD4+ T cells sorted from blood. The receptors originated from a young woman in good health. The CDR3 runs from the conserved cysteine through the conserved F or W. D genes are given only for firm matches. Only part of the rows carry a size: once, few, many, or a class if the clone is expanded.

v_call,d_call,j_call,clone_size,cdr3_length,cdr3_aa,cdr3_nt
TRBV5-1,-,TRBJ2-1,few,15,CASSSTDFSYNEQFF,TGCGCCAGCAGCTCGACAGACTTCTCCTACAATGAGCAGTTCTTC
TRBV12-3/TRBV12-4,-,TRBJ1-5,many,13,CASSYGANQPQHF,TGTGCCAGCAGTTACGGGGCCAATCAGCCCCAGCATTTT
TRBV12-3/TRBV12-4,-,TRBJ2-1,-,16,CASSLRSGGPYNEQFF,TGTGCCAGCAGTTTACGGTCAGGGGGGCCCTACAATGAGCAGTTCTTC
TRBV20-1,TRBD2,TRBJ2-3,-,13,CSARERLAGRQYF,TGCAGTGCTAGAGAGAGACTAGCGGGAAGGCAGTATTTT
TRBV20-1,TRBD2,TRBJ2-3,-,16,CSAASGTSGRDDTQYF,TGCAGTGCTGCTTCCGGGACTAGCGGGAGAGATGATACGCAGTATTTT
TRBV10-1,-,TRBJ1-5,-,13,CASSRDGDQPQHF,TGCGCCAGCAGCAGGGATGGAGATCAGCCCCAGCATTTT
TRBV11-3,-,TRBJ2-1,few,15,CASSTFGDRYNEQFF,TGTGCCAGCAGCACCTTTGGCGACAGGTACAATGAGCAGTTCTTC
TRBV6-6,-,TRBJ1-1,-,12,CASSYGETEAFF,TGTGCCAGCAGTTACGGGGAGACTGAAGCTTTCTTT
TRBV29-1,TRBD2,TRBJ2-3,-,14,CSVASGRAGDTQYF,TGCAGCGTCGCCAGCGGGAGGGCCGGAGATACGCAGTATTTT
TRBV7-2,TRBD2,TRBJ2-2,-,15,CAIAASSGGGGELFF,TGTGCCATCGCAGCCTCTAGCGGAGGTGGCGGGGAGCTGTTTTTT
TRBV18,TRBD1,TRBJ2-7,-,15,CASSRYRDSSYEQYF,TGTGCCAGCTCGCGTTACCGGGACAGCTCCTACGAGCAGTACTTC
TRBV10-3,-,TRBJ2-5,many,16,CAISPPTAGIIETQYF,TGTGCCATCAGTCCGCCGACGGCCGGGATAATAGAGACCCAGTACTTC
TRBV7-2,-,TRBJ1-2,-,15,CASSFTTAVNYGYTF,TGTGCCAGCAGCTTCACAACTGCAGTTAACTATGGCTACACCTTC
TRBV29-1,-,TRBJ2-5,few,12,CSVEPRQETQYF,TGCAGCGTTGAACCACGACAGGAGACCCAGTACTTC
TRBV5-1,-,TRBJ2-5,-,15,CASSLRPAVQETQYF,TGCGCCAGCAGCTTACGGCCCGCGGTCCAAGAGACCCAGTACTTC
TRBV27,TRBD1,TRBJ1-4,-,17,CASSSLTGRRSNEKLFF,TGTGCCAGCAGTTCCTTGACAGGGAGGAGGTCTAATGAAAAACTGTTTTTT
TRBV5-1,TRBD2,TRBJ2-1,once,16,CASSPRLAGGNNEQFF,TGCGCCAGCAGCCCCCGGCTAGCGGGGGGAAACAATGAGCAGTTCTTC
TRBV7-9,-,TRBJ1-1,-,15,CASSLRAGGVTEAFF,TGTGCCAGCAGCTTACGCGCAGGAGGCGTCACTGAAGCTTTCTTT
TRBV5-1,-,TRBJ2-6,-,14,CASSPRGGANVLTF,TGCGCCAGCAGCCCAAGGGGTGGGGCCAACGTCCTGACTTTC
TRBV20-1,-,TRBJ2-3,-,12,CSVGRGDNTQYF,TGCAGTGTCGGGCGGGGAGATAATACGCAGTATTTT
TRBV5-1,TRBD2,TRBJ2-4,-,16,CASSLGGTSGKNIQYF,TGCGCCAGCAGCTTGGGGGGGACTAGCGGGAAAAACATTCAGTACTTC
TRBV9,-,TRBJ2-3,many,15,CASSSTAGLTDTQYF,TGTGCCAGCAGCTCAACTGCGGGGCTCACAGATACGCAGTATTTT
TRBV6-1,-,TRBJ2-6,-,15,CASTLSATGANVLTF,TGTGCCAGCACCCTGTCAGCCACTGGGGCCAACGTCCTGACTTTC
TRBV9,-,TRBJ2-4,-,17,CASSPRETLIAKNIQYF,TGTGCCAGCAGCCCCCGTGAGACACTAATAGCCAAAAACATTCAGTACTTC
TRBV6-6,-,TRBJ1-5,few,13,CASSPPTLQPQHF,TGTGCCAGCAGTCCCCCAACGTTGCAGCCCCAGCATTTT
TRBV7-8,-,TRBJ2-3,few,12,CASSRSPDTQYF,TGTGCCAGCAGCCGTTCTCCAGATACGCAGTATTTT
TRBV25-1,-,TRBJ2-2,once,14,CASSVEQNTGELFF,TGTGCCAGCAGTGTAGAACAGAACACCGGGGAGCTGTTTTTT
TRBV10-3,TRBD1,TRBJ1-2,-,13,CAIRTGDNYGYTF,TGTGCCATCAGAACAGGGGACAACTATGGCTACACCTTC
TRBV6-1,-,TRBJ2-7,many,14,CASRPRPHSYEQYF,TGTGCCAGCAGACCTCGACCACACTCCTACGAGCAGTACTTC
TRBV7-2,TRBD2,TRBJ2-2,few,17,CASKPKAGGTNTGELFF,TGTGCCAGCAAGCCTAAAGCGGGGGGGACAAACACCGGGGAGCTGTTTTTT
TRBV3-1,-,TRBJ2-7,few,13,CASSQLDSNEQYF,TGTGCCAGCAGCCAACTGGACAGCAACGAGCAGTACTTC